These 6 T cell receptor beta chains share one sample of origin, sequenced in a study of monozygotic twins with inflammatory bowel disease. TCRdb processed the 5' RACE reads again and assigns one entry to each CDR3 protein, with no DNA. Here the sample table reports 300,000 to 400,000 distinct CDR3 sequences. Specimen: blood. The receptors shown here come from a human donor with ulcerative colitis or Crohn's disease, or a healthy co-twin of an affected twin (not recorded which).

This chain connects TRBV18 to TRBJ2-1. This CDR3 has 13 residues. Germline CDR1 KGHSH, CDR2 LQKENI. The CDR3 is CASSGEGYREQIF.

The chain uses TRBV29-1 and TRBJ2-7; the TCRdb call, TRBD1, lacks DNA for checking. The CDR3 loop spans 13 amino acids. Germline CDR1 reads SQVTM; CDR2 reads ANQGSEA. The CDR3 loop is CSVVGLGDYEQYF.

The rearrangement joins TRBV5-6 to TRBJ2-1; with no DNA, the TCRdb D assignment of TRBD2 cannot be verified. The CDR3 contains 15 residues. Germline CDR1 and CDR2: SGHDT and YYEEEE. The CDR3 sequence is CASSAPGLSNNEQFF. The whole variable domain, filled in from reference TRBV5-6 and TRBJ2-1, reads DAGVTQSPTHLIKTRGQQVTLRCSPKSGHDTVSWYQQALGQGPQFIFQYYEEEERQRGNFPDRFSGHQFPNYSSELNVNALLLGDSALYLCASSAPGLSNNEQFFGPGTRLTVL.

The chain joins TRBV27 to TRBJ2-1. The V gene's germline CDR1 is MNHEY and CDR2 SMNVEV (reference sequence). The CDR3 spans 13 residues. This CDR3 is CATKTSSYNEQFF.

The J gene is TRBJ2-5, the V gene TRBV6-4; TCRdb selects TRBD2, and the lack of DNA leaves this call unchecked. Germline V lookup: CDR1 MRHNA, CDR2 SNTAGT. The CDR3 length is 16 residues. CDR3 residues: CASRDPGSWSQETQYF.

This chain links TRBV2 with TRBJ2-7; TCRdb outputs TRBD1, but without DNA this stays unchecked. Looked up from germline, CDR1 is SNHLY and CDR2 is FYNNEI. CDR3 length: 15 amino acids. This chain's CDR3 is CASSEDGDRISKQYF.